These 30 T cell receptor beta chains were sequenced from one sample in a study of blood T cell repertoires in COVID-19. Clones were sequenced by immunoSEQ multiplex PCR, and TCRdb holds only the in-frame ones, with some missing. This repertoire shows some 700,000 clones, 85% to 90% found once; its top ten account for over 0.2%. What was sequenced was peripheral blood. The receptors derive from a woman between 18 and 29 years old with acute or convalescent COVID-19.

The J gene is TRBJ1-1, the V gene TRBV28; 7 bases agree with TRBD1. Losses at the gene ends were 6 bases for V and 8 bases for J; bases not matched to a gene: 9. The CDR3 sequence is 13 residues long. Germline V gene sequence: CDR1 MDHEN, CDR2 SYDVKM. The chain's CDR3 is CASRGPGTDEAFF. The CDR3 DNA sequence: TGTGCCAGCAGGGGCCCCGGGACAGACGAAGCTTTCTTT.

This chain joins TRBV19 and TRBJ1-1; D unresolved. Trimming left V 7 bases short and J 4 bases short, with 13 bases between. This CDR3 has 13 residues. Germline loops: CDR1 LNHDA, CDR2 SQIVND (reference sequence). CDR3 nucleotides: TGTGCCAGTATGGGAGTCGTGAGCACTGAAGCTTTCTTT. Translation: CASMGVVSTEAFF. The full variable domain, with the rest looked up from reference TRBV19 and TRBJ1-1, is DGGITQSPKYLFRKEGQNVTLSCEQNLNHDAMYWYRQDPGQGLRLIYYSQIVNDFQKGDIAEGYSVSREKKESFPLTVTSAQKNPTAFYLCASMGVVSTEAFFGQGTRLTVV.

The chain joins TRBV9 to TRBJ2-6; 8 nucleotides align to TRBD1. The CDR3 contains 18 residues. The J segment lost 2 bases and the V segment lost 0 bases, leaving 7 bases of the junction unmatched. The V gene's germline CDR1 is SGDLS and CDR2 YYNGEE. The DNA of the CDR3 is TGTGCCAGCAGCGTAGCAGGCTCAGGGGGCCCTGGGGCCAACGTCCTGACTTTC. It yields the protein CASSVAGSGGPGANVLTF.

This clone was seen only once. V and J are TRBV7-2 and TRBJ2-1, with 8 bases matching TRBD2. The junction had 7 bases not matched to a gene; V was cut back by 5 bases and J by 10 bases. From germline, CDR1 is SGHTA and CDR2 FQGNSA. The CDR3 is made up of 13 amino acids. The CDR3 loop reads CASSHGGGGEQFF. In DNA form, the CDR3 reads TGTGCCAGCAGCCACGGGGGGGGCGGAGAGCAGTTCTTC.

The chain recombines TRBV2 with TRBJ1-5; D is unresolved. Per the germline V gene, CDR1 is SNHLY and CDR2 is FYNNEI. The V and J ends lost 2 bases and 8 bases respectively, with 13 bases between them. This CDR3 is built from 14 residues. CDR3 region: CASSESASQEPQHF. CDR3 coding DNA: TGTGCCAGCAGTGAATCGGCCTCCCAGGAGCCCCAGCATTTT.

The V gene is TRBV9, the J gene TRBJ1-2, with 8 nucleotides matching TRBD1. Germline V gives CDR1 SGDLS, CDR2 YYNGEE. This CDR3 comprises 15 residues. J lost 5 bases, V lost 2 bases, and 8 bases had no gene match. CDR3 residues: CASSVGTGRLYGYTF. In nucleotides, the CDR3 is TGTGCCAGCAGCGTCGGGACAGGCAGACTGTATGGCTACACCTTC. Combining the CDR3 with reference TRBV9 and TRBJ1-2 gives the whole variable domain DSGVTQTPKHLITATGQRVTLRCSPRSGDLSVYWYQQSLDQGLQFLIQYYNGEERAKGNILERFSAQQFPDLHSELNLSSLELGDSALYFCASSVGTGRLYGYTFGSGTRLTVV.

The rearrangement uses TRBV7-2 and TRBJ1-5; possibly TRBD1 for D (6 bases). In germline, CDR1 is SGHTA, CDR2 FQGNSA. Trimming pared 2 bases from V and 6 bases from J, leaving 17 bases between. The CDR3 has 16 residues. Here the CDR3 reads CASSLTSGVGIQPQHF. The CDR3 nucleotides read TGTGCCAGCAGCTTAACATCAGGGGTTGGTATTCAGCCCCAGCATTTT.

The gene calls are TRBV27 and TRBJ1-4; TRBD1 might be the D (6 bases). CDR1 and CDR2 (germline): MNHEY, SMNVEV (reference sequence). The V gene lost 7 bases and the J gene lost 4 bases, with 16 bases spanning the gap. This CDR3 has 15 amino acids. As DNA, the CDR3 is TGTGCCAGCAAGCGCAGGGGAGTAATTAATGAAAAACTGTTTTTT. Translation gives CASKRRGVINEKLFF.

The gene calls are TRBV5-1 and TRBJ1-1; TRBD1 agrees at 9 bases. The CDR3 sequence is 15 residues long. Germline assignment: CDR1 SGHRS and CDR2 YFSETQ. V shed 3 bases and J 4 bases; nucleotides not matched to a gene: 7. The DNA for the CDR3 is TGCGCCAGCAGCTCGGGACAGGGCCGTGCCACTGAAGCTTTCTTT. Its translation: CASSSGQGRATEAFF. Looking up the rest from reference TRBV5-1 and TRBJ1-1 gives the full variable domain: KAGVTQTPRYLIKTRGQQVTLSCSPISGHRSVSWYQQTPGQGLQFLFEYFSETQRNKGNFPGRFSGRQFSNSRSEMNVSTLELGDSALYLCASSSGQGRATEAFFGQGTRLTVV.

This rearrangement joins TRBV6-5 to TRBJ1-2; D is ambiguous. The CDR3 covers 13 residues. With 0 bases removed from V and 8 bases from J, the gap between germline ends came to 10 bases. Germline V gene data show CDR1 as MNHEY and CDR2 as SVGAGI. CDR3 loop: CASSYSVTGGYTF. The CDR3, as DNA: TGTGCCAGCAGTTACTCGGTGACGGGGGGCTACACCTTC.

This rearrangement joins TRBV3-1 (or the pseudogene TRBV3-2) to TRBJ1-2; tentatively, D is TRBD1 (6 bases). The CDR3 totals 14 residues. In germline, CDR1 is LGHDT, CDR2 YNNKEL (reference sequence). V dropped 2 bases and J dropped 5 bases, with 12 bases sitting between them. CDR3 in DNA: TGTGCCAGCAGCCAATACGCAGGGGTATATGGCTACACCTTC. This encodes CASSQYAGVYGYTF.

This clone was counted a few times. The rearrangement joins TRBV25-1 to TRBJ1-4; D not resolved. V lost 4 bases, J lost 4 bases, and 22 bases lay in between. CDR1 and CDR2 from the germline V gene are MGHDK and SYGVNS. The CDR3 has 18 residues. CDR3 loop: CASSAEGLGTLNNEKLFF. The CDR3, as DNA: TGTGCCAGCAGTGCTGAGGGATTGGGAACACTTAATAATGAAAAACTGTTTTTT. Combining the CDR3 with reference TRBV25-1 and TRBJ1-4 gives the whole variable domain EADIYQTPRYLVIGTGKKITLECSQTMGHDKMYWYQQDPGMELHLIHYSYGVNSTEKGDLSSESTVSRIRTEHFPLTLESARPSHTSQYLCASSAEGLGTLNNEKLFFGSGTQLSVL.

This chain connects TRBV30 to TRBJ2-3; TRBD2 agrees at 7 bases. CDR1 is GTSNPN, CDR2 SVGIG, per germline (reference sequence). CDR3 length: 15 amino acids. Trimming took 8 bases from V and 2 from J; bases not matched to a gene: 13. The DNA for the CDR3 is TGTGCCCAAGGGGCTAGCGGAGAAATCACAGATACGCAGTATTTT. It is translated as CAQGASGEITDTQYF.

This sequence joins TRBV29-1 and TRBJ1-2; weak D call: TRBD1 (5 bases). CDR3 size: 14 residues. Germline V CDR1 and CDR2: SQVTM, ANQGSEA. V gave up 3 bases and J gave up 4 bases, with 15 bases separating them. The CDR3 coding sequence is TGCAGCGTTGAGCAGGGACTAAATTTCTATGGCTACACCTTC. Its translation is CSVEQGLNFYGYTF.

The chain has TRBV9 and TRBJ1-1; tentatively, D is TRBD1 (5 bases). This CDR3 is 14 amino acids long. Germline loops: CDR1 SGDLS, CDR2 YYNGEE. Trimming took off 3 bases at V and 1 base at J, with 10 bases between the two ends. CDR3 coding DNA: TGTGCCAGCAGCGCCACAGGTAGGAACACTGAAGCTTTCTTT. This sequence encodes CASSATGRNTEAFF.

This rearrangement joins TRBV11-2 to TRBJ1-5; 11 bases match TRBD1. The ends lost 5 bases at V and 2 bases at J; junction bases unmatched: 11. There are 18 residues in the CDR3. Germline V gene data show CDR1 as SGHAT and CDR2 as FQNNGV. This CDR3 reads CASSRPGTGGAGNQPQHF. CDR3 bases: TGTGCCAGCAGCCGTCCCGGGACAGGGGGAGCGGGCAATCAGCCCCAGCATTTT.

This chain uses TRBV5-6 with TRBJ1-6, with TRBD1 matching over 7 bases. Looked up from germline, CDR1 is SGHDT and CDR2 is YYEEEE. This CDR3 has 16 residues. With 1 base clipped from V and 7 bases from J, the junction kept 8 bases outside the gene matches. In DNA form, the CDR3 reads TGTGCCAGCAGCTTGTATCCGGGACAGATAAATTCACCCCTCCACTTT. It translates to CASSLYPGQINSPLHF.

The rearrangement links TRBV6-5 to TRBJ2-5, with a tentative D call TRBD1 (6 bases). The ends were cut back, 6 bases at V and 0 bases at J, with 14 bases in the middle. The CDR3 runs 15 residues. The V gene's germline CDR1 is MNHEY and CDR2 SVGAGI. For the CDR3, the DNA is TGTGCCAGCAGGGACAGCTACAGGTACCAAGAGACCCAGTACTTC. As protein: CASRDSYRYQETQYF.

The J gene is TRBJ2-4, the V gene TRBV19; TRBD1 agrees at 9 bases. This CDR3 region has 14 residues. Trimming cost V 7 bases and J 8 bases; bases outside gene matches: 9. Germline V gene data show CDR1 as LNHDA and CDR2 as SQIVND (reference sequence). CDR3 in DNA: TGTGCCAGTAACGACAGGGGGAATTGGGACATTCAGTACTTC. Translation: CASNDRGNWDIQYF.

The chain is built from TRBV30 and TRBJ2-7; 7 nucleotides align to TRBD1. J lost 4 bases, V lost 3 bases, and 9 bases had no gene match. Germline V lookup: CDR1 GTSNPN, CDR2 SVGIG (reference sequence). This CDR3 is built from 14 residues. The CDR3 nucleotides are TGTGCCTGGAGACAGGGGCCAACGGGATACGAGCAGTACTTC. Protein sequence: CAWRQGPTGYEQYF.

The rearrangement uses TRBV6-5 and TRBJ1-1; D possibly corresponds to TRBD1 (5 bases). The germline V and J ends were trimmed by 2 bases and 6 bases, with 10 bases remaining between them. Germline V gives CDR1 MNHEY, CDR2 SVGAGI. The CDR3 runs 13 residues. In DNA form, the CDR3 reads TGTGCCAGCAGTTACCGGGGGGAACCTGAAGCTTTCTTT. Translating it yields CASSYRGEPEAFF.

This rearrangement joins TRBV7-2 to TRBJ1-2; TRBD1 is a possible D gene (5 bases). V lost 7 bases and J lost 6, with 18 bases in between. This CDR3 comprises 14 residues. CDR1 is SGHTA, CDR2 FQGNSA, per germline. The CDR3 spells CASTLLRGQNGYTF. The CDR3 DNA reads TGTGCCAGCACCCTCCTAAGGGGTCAGAATGGCTACACCTTC.

The J gene is TRBJ1-1, the V gene TRBV2, with 7 bases aligning to TRBD1. V lost 4 bases, J lost 0 bases, and 5 bases stayed unmatched. This CDR3 region has 15 residues. The germline V gene encodes CDR1 SNHLY and CDR2 FYNNEI. CDR3 loop: CASSGDRVLNTEAFF. The CDR3 nucleotides read TGTGCCAGCAGTGGCGACAGGGTTTTGAACACTGAAGCTTTCTTT.

The chain carries TRBV5-1 and TRBJ1-1, with 8 bases that match TRBD1. CDR1 is SGHRS and CDR2 is YFSETQ in the germline V gene. J gave up 2 bases and V 4 bases, and 7 bases lay outside the gene matches. The CDR3 totals 15 residues. DNA for the CDR3: TGCGCCAGCAGCCCCCGGACAGGGAGAAACACTGAAGCTTTCTTT. Translated: CASSPRTGRNTEAFF.

The chain links TRBV6-5 to TRBJ2-5, with TRBD2 matching over 7 bases. V shed 7 bases, J shed 3 bases, and the junction held 5 bases outside the gene matches. Germline values: CDR1 MNHEY, CDR2 SVGAGI. This CDR3 spans 13 amino acids. The CDR3 here is CASTELAEETQYF. CDR3 coding DNA: TGTGCCAGCACGGAGCTAGCGGAAGAGACCCAGTACTTC.

This chain uses TRBV5-4 with TRBJ2-3; 7 bases match TRBD1. V gave up 6 bases and J gave up 4 bases; unmatched junction bases: 8. This CDR3 is built from 14 residues. The V gene's germline CDR1 is SGHNT and CDR2 YYREEE (reference sequence). The CDR3 sequence is CASTSTGFPDTQYF. As DNA, the CDR3 is TGTGCCAGCACCTCGACAGGGTTCCCAGATACGCAGTATTTT.

CDR3 in amino acids: CAWTGGRRVGSPLHF. The CDR3 coding sequence is TGTGCCTGGACCGGCGGGAGGAGGGTCGGTTCACCCCTCCACTTT. The gene calls are TRBV30 and TRBJ1-6; D remains ambiguous. The CDR3 sequence is 15 residues long. Trimming removed 4 bases at V and 9 bases at J, with 19 bases between. Per germline, CDR1 GTSNPN and CDR2 SVGIG (reference sequence).

This clone came up a few times. The genes are TRBV10-3 and TRBJ2-7; D gene uncertain. The CDR3 spans 15 residues. Trimming pared 2 bases from V and 3 bases from J, leaving 14 bases between. CDR1 and CDR2 (germline): ENHRY, SYGVKD. The CDR3 protein is CAISEGSNSGYEQYF. CDR3 DNA sequence: TGTGCCATCAGTGAGGGCAGCAACTCAGGCTACGAGCAGTACTTC.

This chain connects TRBV20-1 to TRBJ2-5; D uncertain. Germline V CDR1 and CDR2: DFQATT, SNEGSKA (reference sequence). The CDR3 loop spans 10 amino acids. V lost 6 bases, J lost 7 bases, and 9 bases lay in between. CDR3 loop: CSATRGTQYF. CDR3 DNA: TGCAGTGCAACTCGAGGGACCCAGTACTTC.

This rearrangement joins TRBV7-3 to TRBJ1-1; 7 bases align to TRBD1. CDR3 size: 15 residues. V lost 5 bases and J lost 3; bases outside the gene matches: 9. Germline-derived CDR1 and CDR2 are SGHTA and FQGTGA. DNA of the CDR3: TGTGCCAGCAGCCCAGAGGGGGCACGGGACACTGAAGCTTTCTTT. Translation: CASSPEGARDTEAFF.